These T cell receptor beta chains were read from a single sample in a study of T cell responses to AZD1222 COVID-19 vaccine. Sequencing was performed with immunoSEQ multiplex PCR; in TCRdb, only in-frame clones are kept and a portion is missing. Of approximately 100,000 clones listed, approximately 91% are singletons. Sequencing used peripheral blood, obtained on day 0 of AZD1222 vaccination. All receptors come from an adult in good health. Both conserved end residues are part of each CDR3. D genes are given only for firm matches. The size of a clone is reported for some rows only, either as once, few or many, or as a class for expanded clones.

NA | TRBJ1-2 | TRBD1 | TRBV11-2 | TGTGCCAGCAGCTCCCCGGACAGGGGGAGTGGCTACACCTTC | CASSSPDRGSGYTF
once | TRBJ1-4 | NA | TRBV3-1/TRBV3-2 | TGTGCCAGCAGCCAAGGAGGGGCGCTTAATGAAAAACTGTTTTTT | CASSQGGALNEKLFF
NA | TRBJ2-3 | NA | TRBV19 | TGTGCCAGTAGTCCTCCCGGGGGCCTAGGCACAGATACGCAGTATTTT | CASSPPGGLGTDTQYF
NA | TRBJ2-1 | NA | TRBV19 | TGTGCCAGTAGCCCCAACCTCTACAATGAGCAGTTCTTC | CASSPNLYNEQFF
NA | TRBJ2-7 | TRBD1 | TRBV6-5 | TGTGCCAGCAGTCCTTGGGACAGGGACCACGAGCAGTACTTC | CASSPWDRDHEQYF
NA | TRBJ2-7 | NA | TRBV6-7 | TGTGCCAGCAGAAAGGGGACTCACTACGAGCAGTACTTC | CASRKGTHYEQYF
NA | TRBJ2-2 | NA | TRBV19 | TGTGCCAGTAGTATCCCGGGAGACTGGAGAAACACCGGGGAGCTGTTTTTT | CASSIPGDWRNTGELFF
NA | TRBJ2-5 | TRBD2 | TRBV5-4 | TGTGCCAGCAGCTTGGCTACTAGCGTTGAGACCCAGTACTTC | CASSLATSVETQYF
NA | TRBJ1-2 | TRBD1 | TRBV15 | TGTGCCACCAGCAGACATACAGGGGGCAACTATGGCTACACCTTC | CATSRHTGGNYGYTF
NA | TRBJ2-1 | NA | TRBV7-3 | TGTGCCAGCAGCTTAAATTTAGGACAGAACTACAATGAGCAGTTCTTC | CASSLNLGQNYNEQFF
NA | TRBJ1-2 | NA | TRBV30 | TGTGCCTGGAGTGTACGGCGGGAGGGGGACTATGGCTACACCTTC | CAWSVRREGDYGYTF
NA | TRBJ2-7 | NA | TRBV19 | TGTGCCAGTAGTCTCCGGCCATCCTACGAGCAGTACTTC | CASSLRPSYEQYF
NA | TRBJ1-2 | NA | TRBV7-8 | TGTGCCAGCAGCCCCACGGACAGCTTCGACTATGGCTACACCTTC | CASSPTDSFDYGYTF
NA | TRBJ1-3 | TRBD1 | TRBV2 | TGTGCCAGCAGCCCAACAGGGGGCCCTGGAAACACCATATATTTT | CASSPTGGPGNTIYF
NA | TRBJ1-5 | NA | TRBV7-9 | TGTGCCAGCAGCTCAGACAAGGCCGGGCAGCCCCAGCATTTT | CASSSDKAGQPQHF
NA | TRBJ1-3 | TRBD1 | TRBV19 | TGTGCCAGTAGTATTCCGCAGGGGGCGCGAGGAAACACCATATATTTT | CASSIPQGARGNTIYF
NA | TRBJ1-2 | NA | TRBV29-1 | TGCAGCGTTGTGGCTGGCTACACCTTC | CSVVAGYTF
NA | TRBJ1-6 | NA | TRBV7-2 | TGTGCCAGCAGCTTCGGGCGGGGGAGCTTTAATTCACCCCTCCACTTT | CASSFGRGSFNSPLHF
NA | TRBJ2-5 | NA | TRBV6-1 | TGTGCCAGCAGTGAAGCAGGGGGACAACCCCGGGAGACCCAGTACTTC | CASSEAGGQPRETQYF
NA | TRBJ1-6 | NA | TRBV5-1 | TGCGCCAGCAGCAATGGGATAGGTAATTCACCCCTCCACTTT | CASSNGIGNSPLHF
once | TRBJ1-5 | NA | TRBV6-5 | TGTGCCAGCAGTTGGCGTAGCAATCAGCCCCAGCATTTT | CASSWRSNQPQHF
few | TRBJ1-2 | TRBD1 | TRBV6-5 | TGTGCCAGCAACCGGGACAGGAAGGGGTATGGCTACACCTTC | CASNRDRKGYGYTF
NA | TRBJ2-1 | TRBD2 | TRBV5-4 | TGTGCCAGCAGCTTATCATTAGCGGGAGGGCGGAATGAGCAGTTCTTC | CASSLSLAGGRNEQFF
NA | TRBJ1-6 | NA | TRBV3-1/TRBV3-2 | TGTGCCAGCAGCCAAGGGGGAGGGAATTCACCCCTCCACTTT | CASSQGGGNSPLHF
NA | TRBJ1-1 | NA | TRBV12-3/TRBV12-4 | TGTGCCAGCAGTTTAGGGAGGGCCGAAGCTTTCTTT | CASSLGRAEAFF
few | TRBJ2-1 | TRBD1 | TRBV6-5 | TGTGCCAGCAGTCAGGGGGCGAGCCAGTTCTTC | CASSQGASQFF
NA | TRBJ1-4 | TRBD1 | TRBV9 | TGTGCCAGCAGCGCCGGGAACAGGGGTGGTGAAAAACTGTTTTTT | CASSAGNRGGEKLFF
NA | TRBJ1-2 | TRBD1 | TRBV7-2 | TGTGCCAGCAGCTCGGACAGGGGGAGTTATGGCTACACCTTC | CASSSDRGSYGYTF
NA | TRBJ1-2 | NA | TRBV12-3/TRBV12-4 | TGTGCCAGCAGTTTATCTATAGCTTATGGCTACACCTTC | CASSLSIAYGYTF
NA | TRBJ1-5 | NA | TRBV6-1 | TGTGCCAGCAGTGATATCAAGGGAACCAATCAGCCCCAGCATTTT | CASSDIKGTNQPQHF
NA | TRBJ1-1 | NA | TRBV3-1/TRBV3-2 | TGTGCCAGCAGCCAAGAAACCCTGGGGAACACTGAAGCTTTCTTT | CASSQETLGNTEAFF
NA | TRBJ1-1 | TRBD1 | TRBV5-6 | TGTGCCAGCAGCTTCTCAGACAGGGTAGCTTTCTTT | CASSFSDRVAFF
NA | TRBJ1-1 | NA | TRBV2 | TGTGCCAGCAGGGGGATTAGGTTGGACACTGAAGCTTTCTTT | CASRGIRLDTEAFF
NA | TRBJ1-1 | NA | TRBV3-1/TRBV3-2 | TGTGCCAGCAGCCAAGCTATGGCGGCCAGAAACACTGAAGCTTTCTTT | CASSQAMAARNTEAFF
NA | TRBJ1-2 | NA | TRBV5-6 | TGTGCCAGCAGCTTGTCAGGATGGGAGTCCTATGGCTACACCTTC | CASSLSGWESYGYTF
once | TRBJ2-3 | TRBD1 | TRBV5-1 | TGCGCCAGCAGCTCGGGACAGTCGAGGGCCACAGATACGCAGTATTTT | CASSSGQSRATDTQYF
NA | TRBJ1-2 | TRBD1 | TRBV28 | TGTGCCAGCACCCCAGGGGACAGGTCCCGCGGCTACACCTTC | CASTPGDRSRGYTF
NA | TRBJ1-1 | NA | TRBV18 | TGTGCCAGCTCACCGGGAACCTCGACAACTGAAGCTTTCTTT | CASSPGTSTTEAFF
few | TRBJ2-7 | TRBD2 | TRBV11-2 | TGTGCCAGCAGCCCCCTTCGGGGACTAGCTAACTACGAGCAGTACTTC | CASSPLRGLANYEQYF
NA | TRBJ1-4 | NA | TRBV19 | TGTGCCAGTAGACTAAGGGAACTCGGGACTAATGAAAAACTGTTTTTT | CASRLRELGTNEKLFF
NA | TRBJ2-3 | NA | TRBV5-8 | TGTGCCAGCAGCGTCCGGGGTGCAGATACGCAGTATTTT | CASSVRGADTQYF
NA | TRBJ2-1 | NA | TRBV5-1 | TGCGCCAGCAGCTCGACCACCGCCGGAGTTGGTGAGCAGTTCTTC | CASSSTTAGVGEQFF
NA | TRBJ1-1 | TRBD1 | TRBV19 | TGTGCCAGTAGTATGGCCCGGGACAGCAGTGAAGCTTTCTTT | CASSMARDSSEAFF
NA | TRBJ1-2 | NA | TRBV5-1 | TGCGCCAGCAGCTTGGGGGGCGGCTACACCTTC | CASSLGGGYTF
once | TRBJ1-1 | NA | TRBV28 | TGTGCCAGCAGTCCGACAGGGAACACTGAAGCTTTCTTT | CASSPTGNTEAFF
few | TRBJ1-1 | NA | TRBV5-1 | TGCGCCAGCAGCTTGACGGGAGGTAGCGCTGAAGCTTTCTTT | CASSLTGGSAEAFF
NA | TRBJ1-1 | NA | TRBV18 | TGTGCCAGCTCACCAATTTCGGGGAACACTGAAGCTTTCTTT | CASSPISGNTEAFF
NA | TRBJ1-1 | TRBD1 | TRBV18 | TGTGCCAGCTCACGGACAGGGGGCCCGGACACTGAAGCTTTCTTT | CASSRTGGPDTEAFF
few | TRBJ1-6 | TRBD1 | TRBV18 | TGTGCCAGCTCACCCCGGGACAGGAATTCACCCCTCCACTTT | CASSPRDRNSPLHF
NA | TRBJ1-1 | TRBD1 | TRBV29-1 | TGCAGCGACTCGACAGGGAGTGAAGCTTTCTTT | CSDSTGSEAFF
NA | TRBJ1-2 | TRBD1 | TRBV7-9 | TGTGCCAGCAGCTTCGGACAGGGGCCCGCTTATGGCTACACCTTC | CASSFGQGPAYGYTF
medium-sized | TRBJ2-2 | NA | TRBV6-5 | TGTGCCAGCAGTTACAGACAGTACACCGGGGAGCTGTTTTTT | CASSYRQYTGELFF
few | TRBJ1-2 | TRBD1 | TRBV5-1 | TGCGCCAGCAGCGGCGGGACAGGCTATGGCTACACCTTC | CASSGGTGYGYTF
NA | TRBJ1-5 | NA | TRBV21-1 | TGTGCCAGCAGCAAAGCGCTAGTGAGCAATCAGCCCCAGCATTTT | CASSKALVSNQPQHF